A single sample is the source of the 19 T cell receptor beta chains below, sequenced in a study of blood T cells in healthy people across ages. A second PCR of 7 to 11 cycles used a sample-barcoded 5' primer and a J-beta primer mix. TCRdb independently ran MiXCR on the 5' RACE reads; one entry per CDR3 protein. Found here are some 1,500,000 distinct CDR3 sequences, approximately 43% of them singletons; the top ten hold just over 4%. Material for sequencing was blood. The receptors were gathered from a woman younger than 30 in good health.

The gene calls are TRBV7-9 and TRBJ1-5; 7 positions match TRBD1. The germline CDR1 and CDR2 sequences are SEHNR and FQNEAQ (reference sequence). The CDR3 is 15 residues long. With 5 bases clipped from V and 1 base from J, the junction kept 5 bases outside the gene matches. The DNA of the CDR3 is TGTGCCAGCAGCCCGCACAGGGGAAGCAATCAGCCCCAGCATTTT. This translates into CASSPHRGSNQPQHF.

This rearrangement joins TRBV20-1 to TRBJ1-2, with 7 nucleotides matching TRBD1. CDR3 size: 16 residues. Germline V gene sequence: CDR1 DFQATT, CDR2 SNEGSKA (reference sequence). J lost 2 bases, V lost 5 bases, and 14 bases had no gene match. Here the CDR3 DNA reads TGCAGTGCTCTAACACGGGGACAGCAAGTAAACTATGGCTACACCTTC. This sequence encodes CSALTRGQQVNYGYTF.

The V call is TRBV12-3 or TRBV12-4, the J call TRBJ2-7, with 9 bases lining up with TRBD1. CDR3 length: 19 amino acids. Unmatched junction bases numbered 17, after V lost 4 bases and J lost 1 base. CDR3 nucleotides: TGTGCCAGCAGTTCAACCTGGGACAGGGTGCTGAAGGAGTCCTACGAGCAGTACTTC. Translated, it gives CASSSTWDRVLKESYEQYF.

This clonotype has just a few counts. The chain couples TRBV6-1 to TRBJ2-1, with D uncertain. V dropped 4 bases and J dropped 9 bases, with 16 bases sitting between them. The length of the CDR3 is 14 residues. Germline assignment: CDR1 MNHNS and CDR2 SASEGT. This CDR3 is CASSVAFWLFEQFF. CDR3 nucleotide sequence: TGTGCCAGCAGTGTTGCATTTTGGTTATTTGAGCAGTTCTTC.

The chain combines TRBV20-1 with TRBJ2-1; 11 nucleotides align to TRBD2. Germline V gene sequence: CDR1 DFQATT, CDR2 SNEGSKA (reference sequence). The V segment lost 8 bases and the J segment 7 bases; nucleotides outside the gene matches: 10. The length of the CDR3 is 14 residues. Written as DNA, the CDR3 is TGCAGTTGCCAGACTAGCGGGATGAGGAATGAGCAGTTCTTC. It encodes CSCQTSGMRNEQFF.

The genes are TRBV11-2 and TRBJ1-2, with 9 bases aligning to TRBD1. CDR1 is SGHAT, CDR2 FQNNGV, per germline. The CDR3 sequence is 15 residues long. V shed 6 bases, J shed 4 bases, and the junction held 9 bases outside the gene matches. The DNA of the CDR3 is TGTGCCAGCAGTTCTAACAGGGGGCGCCTCTATGGCTACACCTTC. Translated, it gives CASSSNRGRLYGYTF.

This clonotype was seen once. CDR3 amino acids: CATSDIDRANTGELFF. The CDR3 DNA is TGTGCCACCAGTGATATTGACAGGGCAAACACCGGGGAGCTGTTTTTT. The chain is built from TRBV24-1 and TRBJ2-2, with 7 bases aligning to TRBD1. The CDR3 sequence is 16 residues long. After removal of 3 bases from V and 2 bases from J, the junction contained 5 bases not matched to a gene. Germline CDR1 and CDR2: KGHDR and SFDVKD.

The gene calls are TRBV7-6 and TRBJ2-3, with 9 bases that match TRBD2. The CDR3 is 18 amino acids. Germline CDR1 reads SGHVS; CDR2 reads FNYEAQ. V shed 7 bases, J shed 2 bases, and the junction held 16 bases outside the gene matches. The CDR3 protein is CASTLTAGGPDITDTQYF. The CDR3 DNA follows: TGTGCCAGCACCCTGACAGCGGGAGGTCCCGACATCACAGATACGCAGTATTTT.

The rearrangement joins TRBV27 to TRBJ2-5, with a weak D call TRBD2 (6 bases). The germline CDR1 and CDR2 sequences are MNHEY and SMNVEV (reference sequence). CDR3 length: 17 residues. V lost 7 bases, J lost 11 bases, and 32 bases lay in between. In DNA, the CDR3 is TGTGCCAGCAAGGGACTGATGGGGAAATCCTCGTACAATGAGCAGTACTTC. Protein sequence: CASKGLMGKSSYNEQYF.

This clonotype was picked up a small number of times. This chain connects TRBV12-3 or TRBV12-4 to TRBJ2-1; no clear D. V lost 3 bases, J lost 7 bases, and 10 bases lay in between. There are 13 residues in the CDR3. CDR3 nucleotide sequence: TGTGCCAGCAGTTTCGGCGCCTGGAATGAGCAGTTCTTC. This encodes CASSFGAWNEQFF.

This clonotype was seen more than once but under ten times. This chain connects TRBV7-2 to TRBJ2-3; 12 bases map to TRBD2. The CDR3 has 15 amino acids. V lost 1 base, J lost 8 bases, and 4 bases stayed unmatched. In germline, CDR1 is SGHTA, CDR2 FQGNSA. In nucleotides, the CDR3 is TGTGCCAGCAGCTTAGTCGCGACTAGCGGGGGTACGCAGTATTTT. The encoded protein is CASSLVATSGGTQYF.

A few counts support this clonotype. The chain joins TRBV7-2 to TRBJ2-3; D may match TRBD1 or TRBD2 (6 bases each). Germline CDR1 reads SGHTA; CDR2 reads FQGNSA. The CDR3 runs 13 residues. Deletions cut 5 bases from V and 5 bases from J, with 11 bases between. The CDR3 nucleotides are TGTGCCAGCAGCCCGGGGGCAAAAGATACGCAGTATTTT. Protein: CASSPGAKDTQYF.

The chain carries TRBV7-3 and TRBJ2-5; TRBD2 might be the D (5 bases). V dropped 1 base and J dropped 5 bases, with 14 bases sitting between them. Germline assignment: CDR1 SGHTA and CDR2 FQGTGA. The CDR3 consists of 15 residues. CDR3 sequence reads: CASSLIPGSPETQYF. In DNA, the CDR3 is TGTGCCAGCAGCTTAATTCCGGGGTCACCTGAGACCCAGTACTTC.

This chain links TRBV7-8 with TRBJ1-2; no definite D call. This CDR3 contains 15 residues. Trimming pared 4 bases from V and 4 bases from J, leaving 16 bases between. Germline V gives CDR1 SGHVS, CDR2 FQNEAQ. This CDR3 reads CASSSAGSLGYGYTF. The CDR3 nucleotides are TGTGCCAGCAGCTCGGCGGGATCCTTGGGCTATGGCTACACCTTC.

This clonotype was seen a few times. CDR3 loop: CASSQVKGGPGGYTF. DNA for the CDR3: TGCGCCAGCAGCCAAGTAAAGGGGGGACCGGGGGGCTACACCTTC. The chain recombines TRBV4-3 with TRBJ1-2; possibly TRBD1 for D (6 bases). CDR1 and CDR2 (germline): LGHNA, YSLEER. Trimming pared 1 base from V and 8 bases from J, leaving 17 bases between. The CDR3 has 15 residues.

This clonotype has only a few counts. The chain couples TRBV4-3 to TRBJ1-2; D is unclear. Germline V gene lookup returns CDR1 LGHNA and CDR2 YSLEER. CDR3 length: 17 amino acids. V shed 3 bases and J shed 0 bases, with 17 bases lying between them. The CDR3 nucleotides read TGCGCCAGCAGCCAGCTCCAAATTCTCACAGCTAACTATGGCTACACCTTC. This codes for CASSQLQILTANYGYTF.

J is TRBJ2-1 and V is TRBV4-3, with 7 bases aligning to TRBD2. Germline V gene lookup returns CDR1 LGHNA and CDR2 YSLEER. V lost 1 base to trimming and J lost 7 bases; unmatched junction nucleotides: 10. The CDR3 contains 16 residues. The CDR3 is CASSQVAGGTTNEQFF. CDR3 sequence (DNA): TGCGCCAGCAGCCAAGTCGCCGGGGGGACTACGAATGAGCAGTTCTTC.

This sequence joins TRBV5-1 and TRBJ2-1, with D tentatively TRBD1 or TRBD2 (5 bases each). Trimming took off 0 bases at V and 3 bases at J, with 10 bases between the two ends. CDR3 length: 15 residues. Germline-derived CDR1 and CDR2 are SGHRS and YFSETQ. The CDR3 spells CASSLGGAGYNEQFF. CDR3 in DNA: TGCGCCAGCAGCTTGGGAGGGGCCGGCTACAATGAGCAGTTCTTC.

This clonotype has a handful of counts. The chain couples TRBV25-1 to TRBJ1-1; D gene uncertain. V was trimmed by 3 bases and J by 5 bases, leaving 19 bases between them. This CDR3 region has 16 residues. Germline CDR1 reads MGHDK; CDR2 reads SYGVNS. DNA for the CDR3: TGTGCCAGCAGTGATTGGGCTGGGAGTGGAGGGACTGAAGCTTTCTTT. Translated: CASSDWAGSGGTEAFF.